This section outlines one TCR beta chain sequence together with its context. The CDR3 has 16 amino acids. The V gene's germline CDR1 is SQVTM and CDR2 ANQGSEA. With 6 bases removed from V and 1 base from J, the gap between germline ends came to 21 bases. What was amplified from RNA transcripts were TCR beta CDR3 regions. HTBI primers were used for first-round RT-PCR of the TCR CDR3. TCRdb re-called the multiplex PCR reads with MiXCR, one entry per CDR3 protein. This sample has approximately 610,000 distinct CDR3 sequences, with approximately 16% found just once. This sample is drawn from a study of T cells in Graves' hyperthyroidism and ophthalmopathy.

This sequence joins TRBV29-1 and TRBJ2-5, with D possibly being TRBD1 (5 bases). This sequence was found in a woman younger than 30 with Graves' hyperthyroidism. Sample: blood. The CDR3 protein is CSVESTPGFAQETQYF. DNA for the CDR3: TGCAGCGTCGAATCCACTCCAGGGTTTGCCCAAGAGACCCAGTACTTC.